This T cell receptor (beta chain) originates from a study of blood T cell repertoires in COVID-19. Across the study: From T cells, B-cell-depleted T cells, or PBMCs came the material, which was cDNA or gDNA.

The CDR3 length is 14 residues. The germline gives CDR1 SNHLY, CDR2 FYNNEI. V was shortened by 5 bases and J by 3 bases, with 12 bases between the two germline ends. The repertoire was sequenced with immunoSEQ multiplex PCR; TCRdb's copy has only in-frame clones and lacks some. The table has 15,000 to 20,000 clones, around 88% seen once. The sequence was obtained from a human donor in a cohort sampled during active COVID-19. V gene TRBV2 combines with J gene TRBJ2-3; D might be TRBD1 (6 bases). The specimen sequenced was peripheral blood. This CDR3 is CASSYGQRTDTQYF. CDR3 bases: TGTGCCAGCAGTTACGGACAGCGTACAGATACGCAGTATTTT.